These 7 T cell receptor beta chains share one sample of origin, sequenced in a study of T cells after posttransplantation cyclophosphamide. This table comes from immunoSEQ multiplex PCR, and its TCRdb copy is limited to in-frame clones, with some not included. Here the sample spans tens of thousands of clones, roughly 93% being singletons. Sequencing input: PBMCs. These receptors all come from a woman between 50 and 59 years old in good health and a related stem cell transplant donor.

The chain uses TRBV19 and TRBJ1-1, with D possibly TRBD1 on 5 matching bases. Trimming pared 10 bases from V and 5 bases from J, leaving 17 bases between. Germline V gives CDR1 LNHDA, CDR2 SQIVND (reference sequence). This CDR3 contains 13 residues. CDR3 in amino acids: CATTWGGYTEAFF. The CDR3 DNA follows: TGTGCCACTACGTGGGGGGGATATACTGAAGCTTTCTTT. Combining the CDR3 with reference TRBV19 and TRBJ1-1 gives the whole variable domain DGGITQSPKYLFRKEGQNVTLSCEQNLNHDAMYWYRQDPGQGLRLIYYSQIVNDFQKGDIAEGYSVSREKKESFPLTVTSAQKNPTAFYLCATTWGGYTEAFFGQGTRLTVV.

The table lists this clone with a few counts. The V gene is TRBV7-3, the J gene TRBJ1-1; 7 bases fit TRBD1. Germline loops: CDR1 SGHTA, CDR2 FQGTGA. The CDR3 is 13 residues long. Trimming at V came to 4 bases and at J to 4 bases, leaving 3 bases not matched to a gene. The CDR3 nucleotides read TGTGCCAGCAGCTACGACAGGGCCACTGAAGCTTTCTTT. Translating gives CASSYDRATEAFF.

V is TRBV6-6 and J is TRBJ2-5, with 9 nucleotides matching TRBD1. TRBJ2-7 matches the DNA end more closely, so the J call is doubtful. The CDR3 has 15 residues. Germline lookup yields CDR1 MNHNY and CDR2 SVGAGI (reference sequence). The CDR3 protein is CASSYSPGQGNEQYF. CDR3 DNA sequence: TGTGCCAGCAGTTACTCTCCGGGACAGGGTAACGAGCAGTACTTC.

The chain employs TRBV19 and TRBJ2-7, with 8 bases matching TRBD1. This CDR3 spans 15 amino acids. The germline CDR1 and CDR2 sequences are LNHDA and SQIVND (reference sequence). V was pared by 4 bases and J by 2 bases, with 7 bases of the junction left unmatched. CDR3 sequence (DNA): TGTGCCAGTAGTACCCGGCGACAGGGGACCTACGAGCAGTACTTC. Protein product: CASSTRRQGTYEQYF.

This chain connects TRBV20-1 to TRBJ1-2, with a tentative D call TRBD1 (5 bases). This CDR3 contains 11 residues. Germline V gene lookup returns CDR1 DFQATT and CDR2 SNEGSKA (reference sequence). The V end was cut by 5 bases, the J end by 7 bases, with 11 bases between. In DNA form, the CDR3 reads TGCAGTGCTGGAAGGGGTGGTGGCTACACCTTC. Its protein is CSAGRGGGYTF.

CDR3 sequence: CASSDGTGRYEQYF. As DNA, the CDR3 is TGTGCCAGCAGTGATGGGACAGGAAGGTACGAGCAGTACTTC. This rearrangement joins TRBV5-5 to TRBJ2-7; 8 bases fit TRBD1. The junction had 8 bases not matched to a gene; V was cut back by 5 bases and J by 4 bases. Germline CDR1 is SGHKS and CDR2 is YYEKEE (reference sequence). There are 14 residues in the CDR3.

The chain uses TRBV10-3 and TRBJ1-2; 7 positions match TRBD1. V was pared by 4 bases and J by 2 bases, with 16 bases of the junction left unmatched. Germline lookup yields CDR1 ENHRY and CDR2 SYGVKD. There are 18 residues in the CDR3. The DNA for the CDR3 is TGTGCCATCAGTGGGCTAACAGGGGTTGATGATTCGAACTATGGCTACACCTTC. It specifies CAISGLTGVDDSNYGYTF.